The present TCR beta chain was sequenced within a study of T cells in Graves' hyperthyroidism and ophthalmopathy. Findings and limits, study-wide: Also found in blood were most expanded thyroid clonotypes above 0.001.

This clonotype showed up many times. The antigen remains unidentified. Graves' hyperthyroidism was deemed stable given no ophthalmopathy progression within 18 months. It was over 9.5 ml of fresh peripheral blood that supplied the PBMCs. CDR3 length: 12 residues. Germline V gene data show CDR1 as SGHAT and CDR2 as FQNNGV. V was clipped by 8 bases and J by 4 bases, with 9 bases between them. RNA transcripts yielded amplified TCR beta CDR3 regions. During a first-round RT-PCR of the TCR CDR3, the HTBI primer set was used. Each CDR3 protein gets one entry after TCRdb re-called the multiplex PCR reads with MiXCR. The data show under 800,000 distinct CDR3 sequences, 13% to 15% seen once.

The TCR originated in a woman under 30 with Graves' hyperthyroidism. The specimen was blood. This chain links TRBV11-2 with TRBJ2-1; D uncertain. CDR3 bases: TGTGCCAGCGCCCCGGGTTACAATGAGCAGTTCTTC. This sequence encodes CASAPGYNEQFF.